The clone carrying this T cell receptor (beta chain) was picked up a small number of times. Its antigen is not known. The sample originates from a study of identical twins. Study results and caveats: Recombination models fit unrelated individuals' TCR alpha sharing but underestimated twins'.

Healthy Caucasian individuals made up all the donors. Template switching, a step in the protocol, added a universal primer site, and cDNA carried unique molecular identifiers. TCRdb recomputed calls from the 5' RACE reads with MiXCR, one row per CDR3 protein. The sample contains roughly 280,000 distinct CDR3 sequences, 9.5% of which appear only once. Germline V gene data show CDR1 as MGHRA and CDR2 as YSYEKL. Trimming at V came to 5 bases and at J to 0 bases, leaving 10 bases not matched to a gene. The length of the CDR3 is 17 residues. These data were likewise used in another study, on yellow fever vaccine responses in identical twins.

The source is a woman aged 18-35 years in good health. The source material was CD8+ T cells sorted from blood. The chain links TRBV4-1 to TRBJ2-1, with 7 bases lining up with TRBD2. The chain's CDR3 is CASSGPSSGSSYNEQFF. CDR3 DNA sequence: TGCGCCAGCAGCGGACCTTCTAGCGGAAGCTCCTACAATGAGCAGTTCTTC.